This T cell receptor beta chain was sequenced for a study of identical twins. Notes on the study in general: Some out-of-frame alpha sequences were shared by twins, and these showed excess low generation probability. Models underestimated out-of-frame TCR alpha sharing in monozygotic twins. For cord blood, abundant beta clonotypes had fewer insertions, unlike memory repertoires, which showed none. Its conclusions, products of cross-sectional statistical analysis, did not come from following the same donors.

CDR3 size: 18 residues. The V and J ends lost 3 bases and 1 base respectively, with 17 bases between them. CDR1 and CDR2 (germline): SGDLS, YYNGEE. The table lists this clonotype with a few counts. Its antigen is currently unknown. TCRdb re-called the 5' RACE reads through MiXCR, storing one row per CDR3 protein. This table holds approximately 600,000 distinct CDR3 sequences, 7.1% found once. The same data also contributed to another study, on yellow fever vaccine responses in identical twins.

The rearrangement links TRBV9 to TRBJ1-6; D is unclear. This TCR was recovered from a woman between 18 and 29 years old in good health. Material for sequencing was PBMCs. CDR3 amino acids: CASSGSRGIGSYNSPLHF. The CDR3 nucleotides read TGTGCCAGCAGCGGTAGCCGGGGTATAGGATCCTATAATTCACCCCTCCACTTT.